A single T cell receptor (beta chain) is shown here with its context. No antigen is known for it. The CDR3 spans 16 residues. Trimming removed 1 base from V and 5 bases from J; junction bases left unmatched: 9. From germline, CDR1 is SGHRS and CDR2 YFSETQ. These data come from a study of cytomegalovirus exposure and HLA in healthy donors. General study results and limits: TRBV6-2, TRBV6-3 and some other V segments were excluded as indistinguishable.

This PCR relied on a set of 60 Vbeta primers and 13 Jbeta primers. The assay was immunoSEQ multiplex PCR, and TCRdb's table has in-frame clones only and misses some. The sample shows about 160,000 clones, over 60% of them seen only once. Material for sequencing was PBMCs. This sequence was found in a woman younger than 45 in good health and CMV-seronegative. This chain joins TRBV5-1 and TRBJ2-5; 9 bases line up with TRBD2. The CDR3 reads CASSLLSGGLGETQYF. The CDR3 nucleotides are TGCGCCAGCAGCTTGCTTAGCGGGGGATTGGGGGAGACCCAGTACTTC.